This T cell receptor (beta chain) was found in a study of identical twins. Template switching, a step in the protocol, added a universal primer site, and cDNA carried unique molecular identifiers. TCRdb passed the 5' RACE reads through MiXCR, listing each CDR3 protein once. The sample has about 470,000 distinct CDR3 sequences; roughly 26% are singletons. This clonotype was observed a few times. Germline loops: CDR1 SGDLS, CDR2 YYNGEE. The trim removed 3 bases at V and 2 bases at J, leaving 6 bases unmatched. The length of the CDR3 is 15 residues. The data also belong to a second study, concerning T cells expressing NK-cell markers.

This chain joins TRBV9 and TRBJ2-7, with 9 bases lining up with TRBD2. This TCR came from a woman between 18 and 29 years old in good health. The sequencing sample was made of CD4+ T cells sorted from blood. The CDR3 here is CASSAQAGGAYEQYF. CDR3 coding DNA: TGTGCCAGCAGCGCCCAAGCGGGGGGTGCCTACGAGCAGTACTTC.